Listed below are T cell receptor beta chains from one sample, sequenced in a study of shared clonotypes between healthy human individuals. Sequencing used immunoSEQ multiplex PCR; TCRdb keeps in-frame clones, though not all of them. The sample consists of about 1.5 million clones, approximately 98% of them appearing once. The sample comprised naive CD4+ T cells sorted from blood. These receptors all stem from a man aged 25-45 years in good health. CDR3s include the opening cysteine and the closing phenylalanine or tryptophan. D genes are given only for firm matches. Some rows mark clone size as missing; the rest say once, few, many or name a class of expanded clone.

v_gene	d_gene	j_gene	abundance	CDR3aa	CDR3nt
TRBV15	TRBD1	TRBJ1-5	NA	CATRIDRVGQPQHF	TGTGCCACCAGAATCGACAGGGTAGGGCAGCCCCAGCATTTT
TRBV5-1	NA	TRBJ2-7	NA	CASSLAYDRFPYEQYF	TGCGCCAGCAGCTTGGCCTATGACAGATTCCCCTACGAGCAGTACTTC
TRBV5-1	NA	TRBJ2-3	once	CASSFADTQYF	TGCGCCAGCAGCTTTGCAGATACGCAGTATTTT
TRBV9	NA	TRBJ1-3	NA	CASSVGSVNSGNTIYF	TGTGCCAGCAGCGTAGGGTCAGTGAACTCTGGAAACACCATATATTTT
TRBV27	TRBD2	TRBJ2-3	NA	CASSLMWRGYTDTQYF	TGTGCCAGCAGTTTAATGTGGCGGGGGTACACAGATACGCAGTATTTT
TRBV29-1	NA	TRBJ2-5	NA	CSVYDRTLGETQYF	TGCAGCGTCTATGACAGGACCCTAGGGGAGACCCAGTACTTC
TRBV11-3	NA	TRBJ1-5	NA	CASSLVGLTPPGVDQPQHF	TGTGCCAGCAGCTTAGTAGGGTTGACCCCCCCTGGGGTGGACCAGCCCCAGCATTTT
TRBV19	NA	TRBJ2-7	NA	CASRFASHEQYF	TGTGCCAGTAGGTTCGCCAGCCACGAGCAGTACTTC
TRBV29-1	NA	TRBJ2-3	NA	CSVEALNSDTQYF	TGCAGCGTTGAAGCGTTAAACTCAGATACGCAGTATTTT
TRBV6-5	TRBD1	TRBJ2-5	NA	CASSSNEDRVKTQYF	TGTGCCAGCAGTTCGAACGAGGACAGGGTCAAGACCCAGTACTTC
TRBV19	TRBD1	TRBJ2-1	NA	CASSITGQGRDEQFF	TGTGCCAGTAGTATAACGGGACAGGGGAGGGATGAGCAGTTCTTC
TRBV19	NA	TRBJ1-4	NA	CASSSPGIRAEKLFF	TGTGCCAGTAGTTCGCCAGGGATCAGGGCTGAAAAACTGTTTTTT
TRBV28	NA	TRBJ2-7	NA	CASSFGIRRTSYEQYF	TGTGCCAGCAGTTTCGGTATCCGAAGGACCTCCTACGAGCAGTACTTC
TRBV2	TRBD2	TRBJ2-7	NA	CASTRTSGSLYEQYF	TGTGCCAGTACTAGGACTAGCGGGAGCTTGTACGAGCAGTACTTC
TRBV19	NA	TRBJ2-5	NA	CASSIQGGTETQYF	TGTGCCAGTAGTATTCAGGGGGGGACGGAGACCCAGTACTTC
TRBV7-2	NA	TRBJ1-2	once	CASSLDLPGRYGYTF	TGTGCCAGCAGCTTAGATCTCCCGGGAAGATATGGCTACACCTTC
TRBV7-2	NA	TRBJ2-3	NA	CASSLGSTDTQYF	TGTGCCAGCAGCTTGGGCAGCACAGATACGCAGTATTTT
TRBV14	NA	TRBJ1-2	NA	CASSQDRLGGYTF	TGTGCCAGCAGCCAAGATAGGTTGGGTGGCTACACCTTC
TRBV4-3	NA	TRBJ2-5	NA	CASSQHRAVGTQYF	TGCGCCAGCAGCCAACACAGGGCGGTCGGGACCCAGTACTTC
TRBV18	NA	TRBJ2-7	once	CASSPPRGEQYF	TGTGCCAGCTCACCACCGAGGGGCGAGCAGTACTTC
TRBV7-9	NA	TRBJ2-7	NA	CASSPGQSYEQYF	TGTGCCAGCAGCCCCGGACAAAGCTACGAGCAGTACTTC
TRBV5-1	NA	TRBJ2-1	NA	CASSLSGVHNEQFF	TGCGCCAGCAGCTTGTCGGGAGTCCACAATGAGCAGTTCTTC
TRBV28	NA	TRBJ1-5	NA	CASSFFSGKNQPQHF	TGTGCCAGCAGTTTCTTCTCGGGGAAAAATCAGCCCCAGCATTTT
TRBV29-1	TRBD1	TRBJ1-4	once	CSVKGQGRDEKLFF	TGCAGCGTAAAGGGACAGGGGCGGGATGAAAAACTGTTTTTT
TRBV11-2	NA	TRBJ2-7	NA	CASSGIPGLSSYEQYF	TGTGCCAGCAGCGGAATTCCCGGCCTTAGCTCCTACGAGCAGTACTTC
TRBV5-1	NA	TRBJ2-2	NA	CASKYLDGLTGELFF	TGCGCCAGCAAGTACCTGGACGGACTCACCGGGGAGCTGTTTTTT
TRBV29-1	TRBD1	TRBJ2-2	NA	CSARTGVNTGELFF	TGCAGCGCTAGGACAGGGGTGAACACCGGGGAGCTGTTTTTT
TRBV7-8	NA	TRBJ2-1	NA	CASSAPWGAGNEQFF	TGTGCCAGCAGCGCCCCGTGGGGGGCAGGAAATGAGCAGTTCTTC
TRBV4-3	NA	TRBJ1-1	NA	CASSQEGGTEAFF	TGCGCCAGCAGCCAAGAGGGGGGGACTGAAGCTTTCTTT
TRBV7-9	TRBD2	TRBJ2-1	NA	CASSRKREANITYNEQFF	TGTGCCAGCAGCCGTAAGCGGGAGGCCAACATTACCTACAATGAGCAGTTCTTC
TRBV7-9	NA	TRBJ2-7	NA	CASSLDHYEQYF	TGTGCCAGCAGCTTAGACCACTACGAGCAGTACTTC
TRBV2	TRBD1	TRBJ2-3	NA	CASRLQGVNTQYF	TGTGCCAGCAGGTTACAGGGGGTGAATACGCAGTATTTT
TRBV5-8	NA	TRBJ2-7	NA	CASSLEAESSYEQYF	TGTGCCAGCAGCTTGGAGGCAGAAAGCTCCTACGAGCAGTACTTC
TRBV19	NA	TRBJ1-1	once	CASSQTRPTVNTEAFF	TGTGCCAGTAGCCAAACCCGTCCGACGGTGAACACTGAAGCTTTCTTT
TRBV28	NA	TRBJ2-7	NA	CASSLDAWTGSYEQYF	TGTGCCAGCAGTTTAGACGCTTGGACTGGAAGCTACGAGCAGTACTTC
TRBV5-1	NA	TRBJ2-7	NA	CASSFEKEQYF	TGCGCCAGCAGCTTTGAAAAAGAGCAGTACTTC
TRBV7-6	NA	TRBJ2-2	NA	CASSLDDRDIPGELFF	TGTGCCAGCAGCTTAGACGACCGGGACATCCCTGGGGAGCTGTTTTTT
TRBV25-1	TRBD1	TRBJ1-1	NA	CASSEYHQGAIAFF	TGTGCCAGCAGTGAATACCACCAGGGGGCGATTGCTTTCTTT
TRBV9	TRBD2	TRBJ2-7	NA	CASSTGRTGEYEQYF	TGTGCCAGCAGCACCGGGAGGACGGGGGAATACGAGCAGTACTTC
TRBV5-1	NA	TRBJ2-5	NA	CASSGDNQETQYF	TGCGCCAGCAGCGGGGACAACCAAGAGACCCAGTACTTC
TRBV2	TRBD2	TRBJ2-1	once	CASSAPRDRRTSGNNEQFF	TGTGCCAGCAGTGCTCCGAGGGACAGGCGGACTAGCGGGAACAATGAGCAGTTCTTC